The rows below give T cell receptor beta chains drawn from one sample of a study of Ad26.COV2.S vaccination and SARS-CoV-2 variants. Data came from immunoSEQ multiplex PCR; TCRdb stores just in-frame clones and leaves some out. There are roughly 320,000 clones in the sample; about 85% occur only once, and 2.1% lies in the top ten. The sample here was peripheral blood, taken in a trial of Ad26.COV2.S vaccine versus placebo. These receptors were obtained from a person aged 18-60 years who received the Ad26.COV2.S COVID-19 vaccine or a placebo. The CDR3 runs from the conserved cysteine through the conserved F or W. The D gene is left open where the match is weak. Clone size is given for some rows only: seen once, a few or many times, or a class if the clone is expanded.

j_call | d_call | v_call | clone_size | cdr3_aa | cdr3_nt
TRBJ1-5 | NA | TRBV9 | few | CASSPSYSDQPQHF | TGTGCCAGCAGCCCGTCGTATTCTGATCAGCCCCAGCATTTT
TRBJ1-1 | TRBD1 | TRBV6-5 | NA | CASRPSVQGAKGAFF | TGTGCCAGCAGACCCTCAGTACAGGGGGCGAAAGGGGCTTTCTTT
TRBJ1-5 | NA | TRBV15 | NA | CATSRGVGKGNQPQHF | TGTGCCACCAGCAGGGGGGTCGGTAAGGGCAATCAGCCCCAGCATTTT
TRBJ2-1 | TRBD1 | TRBV19 | NA | CATRDRGYNEQFF | TGTGCCACTCGGGACAGGGGCTACAATGAGCAGTTCTTC
TRBJ2-3 | NA | TRBV29-1 | NA | CSLEGGDTQYF | TGCAGCTTGGAAGGGGGGGATACGCAGTATTTT
TRBJ1-2 | NA | TRBV7-8 | once | CASSPRFNRDGYTF | TGTGCCAGCAGCCCTAGGTTCAACAGGGATGGCTACACCTTC
TRBJ2-7 | NA | TRBV15 | few | CATSRSAVYEQYF | TGTGCCACCAGCAGATCAGCGGTTTACGAGCAGTACTTC
TRBJ1-3 | NA | TRBV7-8 | NA | CASSIPGSSGNTIYF | TGTGCCAGCAGCATCCCGGGATCCTCTGGAAACACCATATATTTT
TRBJ1-3 | NA | TRBV7-2 | NA | CASSPSRVSGNTIYF | TGTGCCAGCAGCCCATCACGGGTATCTGGAAACACCATATATTTT
TRBJ1-4 | NA | TRBV24-1 | NA | CATSVAGDEKLFF | TGTGCCACCAGTGTGGCAGGGGACGAAAAACTGTTTTTT
TRBJ1-6 | TRBD1 | TRBV7-9 | few | CASSQGGQGTYNSPLHF | TGTGCCAGCAGTCAAGGGGGACAGGGTACCTATAATTCACCCCTCCACTTT
TRBJ1-5 | TRBD1 | TRBV18 | NA | CASSPETGFVNQPQHF | TGTGCCAGCTCACCCGAGACAGGGTTTGTTAATCAGCCCCAGCATTTT
TRBJ2-7 | NA | TRBV11-2 | few | CASSLVRYEQYF | TGTGCCAGCAGCTTAGTCCGCTACGAGCAGTACTTC
TRBJ1-2 | NA | TRBV4-1 | NA | CASSQDLGGEYGYTF | TGCGCCAGCAGCCAAGATCTAGGGGGTGAATATGGCTACACCTTC
TRBJ1-5 | NA | TRBV5-1 | few | CASSLEPGQINQPQHF | TGCGCCAGCAGCTTGGAGCCGGGACAAATAAATCAGCCCCAGCATTTT
TRBJ1-4 | NA | TRBV9 | NA | CASSAWDRDEKLFF | TGTGCCAGCAGCGCGTGGGATAGGGATGAAAAACTGTTTTTT
TRBJ2-1 | TRBD2 | TRBV11-3 | NA | CASSFGTSGGSYNEQFF | TGTGCCAGCAGCTTCGGGACTAGCGGGGGCTCCTACAATGAGCAGTTCTTC
TRBJ2-7 | TRBD2 | TRBV27 | NA | CASSTLAGPYEQYF | TGTGCCAGCAGTACCCTAGCGGGGCCCTACGAGCAGTACTTC
TRBJ2-7 | TRBD2 | TRBV10-2 | NA | CASRRTGTSSYEQYF | TGCGCCAGCAGACGAACCGGGACTAGCAGCTACGAGCAGTACTTC
TRBJ1-1 | TRBD1 | TRBV5-1 | NA | CASSSHRGNIRNTEAFF | TGCGCCAGCAGCTCTCACAGGGGGAACATTCGAAACACTGAAGCTTTCTTT
TRBJ2-1 | TRBD2 | TRBV6-6 | NA | CASSPLRVPGGPIYNEQFF | TGTGCCAGCAGTCCACTAAGGGTGCCGGGGGGGCCGATTTACAATGAGCAGTTCTTC
TRBJ2-3 | NA | TRBV2 | NA | CASRERPAGTDTQYF | TGTGCCAGCAGAGAGCGTCCGGCGGGCACAGATACGCAGTATTTT
TRBJ2-7 | NA | TRBV4-2 | NA | CASSQDLIGGTVYEQYF | TGTGCCAGCAGCCAAGACCTAATAGGGGGGACAGTCTACGAGCAGTACTTC
TRBJ2-7 | NA | TRBV29-1 | NA | CSVGSSYEQYF | TGCAGCGTTGGAAGTTCCTACGAGCAGTACTTC
TRBJ1-4 | NA | TRBV3-1/TRBV3-2 | NA | CASSARQDLNEKLFF | TGTGCCAGCAGCGCGCGACAGGACCTTAATGAAAAACTGTTTTTT
TRBJ2-5 | TRBD2 | TRBV6-5 | NA | CASSFLAGGHQETQYF | TGTGCCAGCAGTTTTCTAGCGGGGGGCCACCAAGAGACCCAGTACTTC
TRBJ1-6 | TRBD1 | TRBV5-4 | NA | CASSLVTRTGYSYNSPLHF | TGTGCCAGCAGCTTGGTTACACGGACAGGGTACTCCTATAATTCACCCCTCCACTTT
TRBJ2-1 | NA | TRBV5-1 | NA | CASSLGPGYGNEQFF | TGCGCCAGCAGCTTGGGACCGGGGTATGGGAATGAGCAGTTCTTC
TRBJ1-6 | NA | TRBV28 | NA | CASSFGQGHSPLHF | TGTGCCAGCAGTTTCGGCCAGGGACATTCACCCCTCCACTTT
TRBJ2-7 | TRBD1 | TRBV4-2 | NA | CASSRVGDSEQYF | TGTGCCAGCAGCCGAGTGGGGGACAGCGAGCAGTACTTC
TRBJ2-3 | NA | TRBV7-6 | NA | CASSSHLSTDTQYF | TGTGCCAGCAGCTCACACCTTAGCACAGATACGCAGTATTTT
TRBJ1-2 | TRBD1 | TRBV28 | NA | CASRIQGATAYGYTF | TGTGCCAGCAGAATACAGGGGGCGACAGCGTATGGCTACACCTTC
TRBJ2-7 | NA | TRBV5-6 | NA | CASSLLYSYEQYF | TGTGCCAGCAGCTTGCTTTACTCCTACGAGCAGTACTTC
TRBJ1-2 | NA | TRBV18 | NA | CASSPQGPGANYGYTF | TGTGCCAGCTCACCACAGGGGCCTGGAGCTAACTATGGCTACACCTTC
TRBJ2-3 | NA | TRBV13 | NA | CASSHSRATDTQYF | TGTGCCAGCAGCCACAGCCGAGCTACAGATACGCAGTATTTT
TRBJ2-7 | NA | TRBV5-1 | many | CASSLDVSYEQYF | TGCGCCAGCAGCTTGGACGTCTCCTACGAGCAGTACTTC
TRBJ1-2 | NA | TRBV9 | NA | CASSVGDTNYGYTF | TGTGCCAGCAGCGTAGGTGATACTAACTATGGCTACACCTTC
TRBJ1-2 | NA | TRBV6-1 | NA | CASRTPNYGYTF | TGTGCCAGCAGGACACCTAACTATGGCTACACCTTC
TRBJ2-2 | NA | TRBV19 | NA | CASSITENTGELFF | TGTGCCAGTAGTATCACAGAAAACACCGGGGAGCTGTTTTTT
TRBJ2-7 | NA | TRBV6-6 | NA | CASSYGVHYEQYF | TGTGCCAGCAGTTACGGGGTCCACTACGAGCAGTACTTC
TRBJ1-6 | NA | TRBV5-1 | NA | CASSSQGLDSPLHF | TGCGCCAGCAGCTCACAGGGCCTGGACTCACCCCTCCACTTT
TRBJ1-5 | NA | TRBV2 | NA | CASSEGLSDPAGQPQHF | TGTGCCAGCAGTGAGGGGCTGAGTGACCCGGCTGGGCAGCCCCAGCATTTT
TRBJ2-5 | NA | TRBV5-1 | once | CASSFLGQSQETQYF | TGCGCCAGCAGCTTCTTAGGACAGTCCCAAGAGACCCAGTACTTC
TRBJ2-5 | TRBD1 | TRBV4-1 | NA | CASSPITGEETQYF | TGCGCCAGCAGCCCGATCACAGGGGAAGAGACCCAGTACTTC
TRBJ1-6 | TRBD1 | TRBV6-1 | NA | CASSERGPGIYSSYNSPLHF | TGTGCCAGCAGTGAAAGGGGGCCGGGGATTTACAGCTCCTATAATTCACCCCTCCACTTT
TRBJ1-1 | NA | TRBV7-6 | NA | CASSLKGPTEAFF | TGTGCCAGCAGCTTAAAGGGACCCACTGAAGCTTTCTTT
TRBJ2-1 | NA | TRBV6-6 | NA | CASSYSALVGYNEQFF | TGTGCCAGCAGTTACTCCGCGCTGGTAGGGTACAATGAGCAGTTCTTC
TRBJ1-2 | TRBD1 | TRBV12-5 | NA | CASGWPGQGLYGYTF | TGTGCTAGTGGTTGGCCGGGACAGGGATTGTATGGCTACACCTTC
TRBJ1-2 | NA | TRBV15 | NA | CATRWTRQPYGYTF | TGTGCCACCAGATGGACCAGACAGCCTTATGGCTACACCTTC
TRBJ2-4 | NA | TRBV7-2 | few | CASSVRLAKNIQYF | TGTGCCAGCAGCGTCAGACTAGCCAAAAACATTCAGTACTTC
TRBJ2-5 | NA | TRBV7-9 | once | CASSLYPRAYQETQYF | TGTGCCAGCAGCTTATACCCACGGGCGTACCAAGAGACCCAGTACTTC
TRBJ2-2 | NA | TRBV12-5 | NA | CASGTSWGNTGELFF | TGTGCTAGTGGTACCTCGTGGGGGAACACCGGGGAGCTGTTTTTT
TRBJ1-1 | NA | TRBV20-1 | NA | CSGWGDTEAFF | TGCAGTGGTTGGGGGGACACTGAAGCTTTCTTT
TRBJ1-2 | NA | TRBV5-6 | NA | CASSWSGTGGYTF | TGTGCCAGCAGCTGGTCCGGGACTGGTGGCTACACCTTC
TRBJ2-3 | NA | TRBV9 | once | CASSVMGRTSTDTQYF | TGTGCCAGCAGCGTGATGGGGCGGACAAGCACAGATACGCAGTATTTT